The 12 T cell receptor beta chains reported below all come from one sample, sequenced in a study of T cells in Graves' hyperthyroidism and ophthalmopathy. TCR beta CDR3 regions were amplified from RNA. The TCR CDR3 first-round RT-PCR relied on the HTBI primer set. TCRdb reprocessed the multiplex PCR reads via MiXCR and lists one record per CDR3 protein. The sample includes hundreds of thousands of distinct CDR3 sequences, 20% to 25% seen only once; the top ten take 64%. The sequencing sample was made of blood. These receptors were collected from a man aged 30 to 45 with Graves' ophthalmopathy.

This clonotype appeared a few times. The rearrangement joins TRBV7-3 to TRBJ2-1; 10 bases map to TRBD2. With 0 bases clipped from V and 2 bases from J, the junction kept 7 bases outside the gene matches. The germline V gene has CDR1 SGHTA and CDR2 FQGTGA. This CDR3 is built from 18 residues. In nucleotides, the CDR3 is TGTGCCAGCAGCTTAACCCCCCGAGCGGGAGGGGCCTACAATGAGCAGTTCTTC. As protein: CASSLTPRAGGAYNEQFF.

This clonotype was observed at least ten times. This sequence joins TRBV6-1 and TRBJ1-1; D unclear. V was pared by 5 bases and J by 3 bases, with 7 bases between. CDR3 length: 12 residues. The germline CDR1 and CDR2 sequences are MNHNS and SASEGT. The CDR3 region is CASSYAYTEAFF. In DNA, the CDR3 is TGTGCCAGCAGTTATGCATACACTGAAGCTTTCTTT.

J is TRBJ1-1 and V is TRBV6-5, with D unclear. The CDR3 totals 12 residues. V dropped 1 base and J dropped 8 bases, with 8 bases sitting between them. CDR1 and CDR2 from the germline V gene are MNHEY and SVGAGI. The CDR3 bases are TGTGCCAGCAGTTACTTGTCCCAAGAAGCTTTCTTT. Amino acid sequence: CASSYLSQEAFF.

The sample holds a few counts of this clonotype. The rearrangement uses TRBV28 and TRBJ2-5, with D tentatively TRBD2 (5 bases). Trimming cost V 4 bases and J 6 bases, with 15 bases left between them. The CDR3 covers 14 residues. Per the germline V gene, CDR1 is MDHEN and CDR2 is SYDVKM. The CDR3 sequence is CASSSSRGGKTQYF. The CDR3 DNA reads TGTGCCAGCAGTTCCAGTCGGGGTGGAAAGACCCAGTACTTC.

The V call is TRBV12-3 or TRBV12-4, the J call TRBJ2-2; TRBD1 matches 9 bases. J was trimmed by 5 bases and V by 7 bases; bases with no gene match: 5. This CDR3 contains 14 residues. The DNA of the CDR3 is TGTGCCAGCATGGGACAGGGAGTTACCGGGGAGCTGTTTTTT. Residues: CASMGQGVTGELFF.

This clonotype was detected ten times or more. CDR3: CSAQAGAMEEQYF. The CDR3 nucleotides are TGCAGTGCCCAGGCTGGGGCCATGGAGGAGCAGTACTTC. The chain combines TRBV20-1 with TRBJ2-7; weak D call: TRBD1 (5 bases). Deletions cut 6 bases from V and 7 bases from J, with 19 bases between. CDR1 is DFQATT and CDR2 is SNEGSKA in the germline V gene (reference sequence). The CDR3 runs 13 residues.

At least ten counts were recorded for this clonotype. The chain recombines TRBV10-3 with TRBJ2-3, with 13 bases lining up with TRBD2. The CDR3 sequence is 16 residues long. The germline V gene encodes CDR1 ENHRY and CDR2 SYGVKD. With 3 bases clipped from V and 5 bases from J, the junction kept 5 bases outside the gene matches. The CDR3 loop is CAISEGRLAGGDTQYF. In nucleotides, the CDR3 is TGTGCCATCAGTGAAGGCCGACTAGCGGGAGGAGATACGCAGTATTTT.

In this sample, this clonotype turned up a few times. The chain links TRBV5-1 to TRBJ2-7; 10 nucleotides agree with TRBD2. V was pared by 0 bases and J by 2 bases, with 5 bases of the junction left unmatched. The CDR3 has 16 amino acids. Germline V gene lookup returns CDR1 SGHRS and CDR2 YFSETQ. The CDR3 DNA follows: TGCGCCAGCAGCTTGGAACTAGCGGGGCGGGCCTACGAGCAGTACTTC. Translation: CASSLELAGRAYEQYF.

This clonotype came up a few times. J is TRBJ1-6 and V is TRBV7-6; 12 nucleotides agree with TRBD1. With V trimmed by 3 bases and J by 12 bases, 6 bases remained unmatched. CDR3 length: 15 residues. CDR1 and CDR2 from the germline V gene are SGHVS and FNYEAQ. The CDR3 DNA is TGTGCCAGCAGCTTGGGGGGACAGGGGGCAAGACCCCTCCACTTT. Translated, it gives CASSLGGQGARPLHF.

CDR3 region: CSVWLEETQYF. For the CDR3, the DNA is TGCAGCGTTTGGTTAGAAGAGACCCAGTACTTC. The chain uses TRBV29-1 and TRBJ2-5; D is uncertain. The V and J ends lost 5 bases and 3 bases respectively, with 7 bases between them. Per the germline V gene, CDR1 is SQVTM and CDR2 is ANQGSEA. The CDR3 is 11 residues long.

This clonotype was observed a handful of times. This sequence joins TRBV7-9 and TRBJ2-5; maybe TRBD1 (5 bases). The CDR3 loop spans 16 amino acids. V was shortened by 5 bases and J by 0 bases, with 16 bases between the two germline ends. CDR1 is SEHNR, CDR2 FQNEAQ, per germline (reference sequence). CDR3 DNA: TGTGCCAGCAGCCCTCGGACAAGGGTCGACCAAGAGACCCAGTACTTC. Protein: CASSPRTRVDQETQYF.

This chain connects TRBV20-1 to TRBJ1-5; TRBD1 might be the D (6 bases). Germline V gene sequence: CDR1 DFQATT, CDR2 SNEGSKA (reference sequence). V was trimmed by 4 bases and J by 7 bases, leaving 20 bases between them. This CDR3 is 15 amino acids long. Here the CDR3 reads CSAIRRRGAEQPQHF. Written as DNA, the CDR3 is TGCAGTGCTATCCGGCGGCGGGGGGCCGAGCAGCCCCAGCATTTT.